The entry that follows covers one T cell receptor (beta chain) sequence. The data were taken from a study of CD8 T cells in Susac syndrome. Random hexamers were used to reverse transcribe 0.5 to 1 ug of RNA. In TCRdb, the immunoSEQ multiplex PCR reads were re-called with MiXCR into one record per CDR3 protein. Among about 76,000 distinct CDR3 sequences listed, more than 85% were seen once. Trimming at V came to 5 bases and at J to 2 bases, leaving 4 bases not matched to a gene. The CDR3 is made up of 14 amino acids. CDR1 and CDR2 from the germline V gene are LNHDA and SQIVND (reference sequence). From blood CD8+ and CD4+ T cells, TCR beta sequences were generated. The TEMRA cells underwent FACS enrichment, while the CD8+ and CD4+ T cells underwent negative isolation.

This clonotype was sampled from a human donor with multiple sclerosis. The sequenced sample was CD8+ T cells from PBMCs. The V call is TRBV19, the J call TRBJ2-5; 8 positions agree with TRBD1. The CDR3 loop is CASSPGTGQETQYF. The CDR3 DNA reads TGTGCCAGTAGTCCAGGGACAGGACAAGAGACCCAGTACTTC.